Following are 15 T cell receptor beta chains from one sample sequenced in a study of cytomegalovirus exposure and HLA in healthy donors. A multiplex PCR was run with 60 Vbeta primers and 13 Jbeta primers. The repertoire was sequenced with immunoSEQ multiplex PCR; TCRdb's copy has only in-frame clones and lacks some. The sample carries under 200,000 clones, about 78% recorded once. The sequencing input was PBMCs. The receptors stem from a man in his sixties in good health and CMV-seronegative.

This clone came up a few times. The germline gene is not matched at one end of the junction; a read error may be the cause. The chain has TRBV7-9 and TRBJ2-7; TRBD1 might be the D (6 bases). Germline CDR1 reads SEHNR; CDR2 reads FQNEAQ (reference sequence). This CDR3 is 14 amino acids long. The CDR3 loop reads CSSSLQGNSYEQYF. The CDR3 coding sequence is TGTTCCAGCAGCTTGCAGGGGAACTCCTACGAGCAGTACTTC. Looking up the rest from reference TRBV7-9 and TRBJ2-7 gives the full variable domain: DTGVSQNPRHKITKRGQNVTFRCDPISEHNRLYWYRQTLGQGPEFLTYFQNEAQLEKSRLLSDRFSAERPKGSFSTLEIQRTEQGDSAMYLCSSSLQGNSYEQYFGPGTRLTVT.

The gene calls are TRBV2 and TRBJ1-1; 7 bases align to TRBD1. The J segment lost 11 bases and the V segment lost 6 bases, leaving 18 bases of the junction unmatched. The CDR3 contains 15 residues. Looked up from germline, CDR1 is SNHLY and CDR2 is FYNNEI. In DNA form, the CDR3 reads TGTGCCAGCAGGGTGTCGGGACAGCAAGCACGGAGGGCTTTCTTT. Its protein is CASRVSGQQARRAFF.

This clone was observed once. The gene calls are TRBV18 and TRBJ1-1; 11 nucleotides agree with TRBD1. The germline gives CDR1 KGHSH, CDR2 LQKENI. This CDR3 is built from 15 residues. The junction had 3 bases not matched to a gene; V was cut back by 3 bases and J by 3 bases. The CDR3 spells CASSPGQGGDTEAFF. Written as DNA, the CDR3 is TGTGCCAGCTCACCGGGACAGGGGGGGGACACTGAAGCTTTCTTT.

J is TRBJ2-3 and V is TRBV19; TRBD2 matches 7 bases. The CDR3 runs 16 residues. CDR1 is LNHDA, CDR2 SQIVND, per germline (reference sequence). Trimming cost V 0 bases and J 4 bases; bases outside gene matches: 7. The CDR3 reads CASSIDGGSRADTQYF. The CDR3, as DNA: TGTGCCAGTAGTATAGACGGCGGGAGTCGCGCAGATACGCAGTATTTT.

J is TRBJ1-1 and V is TRBV5-1; 7 bases are shared with TRBD1. CDR1 and CDR2 from the germline V gene are SGHRS and YFSETQ. The junction had 6 bases not matched to a gene; V was cut back by 4 bases and J by 0 bases. This CDR3 is built from 15 residues. In nucleotides, the CDR3 is TGCGCCAGCAGCAGGGACAGACCCCTGAACACTGAAGCTTTCTTT. Encoded protein: CASSRDRPLNTEAFF. Combining the CDR3 with reference TRBV5-1 and TRBJ1-1 gives the whole variable domain KAGVTQTPRYLIKTRGQQVTLSCSPISGHRSVSWYQQTPGQGLQFLFEYFSETQRNKGNFPGRFSGRQFSNSRSEMNVSTLELGDSALYLCASSRDRPLNTEAFFGQGTRLTVV.

The rearrangement uses TRBV7-9 and TRBJ1-2, with D possibly being TRBD1 (6 bases). V lost 1 base, J lost 10 bases, and 19 bases lay in between. Germline V lookup: CDR1 SEHNR, CDR2 FQNEAQ (reference sequence). The CDR3 runs to 15 residues. CDR3 sequence: CASSLGSQTGRDYTF. DNA for the CDR3: TGTGCCAGCAGCTTAGGATCCCAGACAGGCAGGGACTACACCTTC.

This clone was observed a few times. The chain combines TRBV11-2 with TRBJ1-3, with D unresolved. Looked up from germline, CDR1 is SGHAT and CDR2 is FQNNGV. The V end lost 5 bases, the J end lost 2 bases, and 16 bases lay between the germline ends. The CDR3 extends over 16 amino acids. The CDR3 protein is CASSRSRSGTGNTIYF. For the CDR3, the DNA is TGTGCCAGCAGCCGGAGCCGTTCTGGTACTGGAAACACCATATATTTT.

The gene calls are TRBV28 and TRBJ2-7; TRBD2 aligns across 12 bases. The CDR3 loop spans 15 amino acids. The germline gives CDR1 MDHEN, CDR2 SYDVKM. The V and J ends lost 6 bases and 4 bases, in that order; junction bases with no gene match: 7. The CDR3 nucleotides read TGTGCCAGCAGCTTGACTAGCGGGAGAAGGTACGAGCAGTACTTC. This sequence encodes CASSLTSGRRYEQYF.

The chain has TRBV7-2 and TRBJ1-3; D gene ambiguous. The length of the CDR3 is 13 residues. CDR1 SGHTA and CDR2 FQGNSA come from the germline V gene. V lost 5 bases and J lost 0, with 5 bases in between. The CDR3 DNA reads TGTGCCAGCAGCGCAGACTCTGGAAACACCATATATTTT. This encodes CASSADSGNTIYF.

The chain uses TRBV5-1 and TRBJ2-5, with D perhaps matching TRBD1 (5 bases). Trimming stripped 0 bases from V and 1 base from J, with 10 bases between. CDR3 length equals 15 residues. Germline CDR1 reads SGHRS; CDR2 reads YFSETQ. The CDR3 DNA is TGCGCCAGCAGCTTGGGGACACCAGTCCAAGAGACCCAGTACTTC. Translation gives CASSLGTPVQETQYF.

This clone has just a few counts. The chain couples TRBV5-4 to TRBJ1-1; D remains unclear. The CDR3 loop spans 13 amino acids. The germline V gene encodes CDR1 SGHNT and CDR2 YYREEE (reference sequence). Between the trimmed V and J ends, which lost 1 base and 4 bases, there was a span of 8 bases. In DNA form, the CDR3 reads TGTGCCAGCAGCTTGCCGGGGAGCACTGAAGCTTTCTTT. Protein: CASSLPGSTEAFF. Complete variable domain (other parts from reference TRBV5-4 and TRBJ1-1): ETGVTQSPTHLIKTRGQQVTLRCSSQSGHNTVSWYQQALGQGPQFIFQYYREEENGRGNFPPRFSGLQFPNYSSELNVNALELDDSALYLCASSLPGSTEAFFGQGTRLTVV.

On this clone itself: Sequence at one end of the junction differs from germline and may be a read error. The chain links TRBV9 to TRBJ2-5, with TRBD2 identical over 12 bases. CDR1 and CDR2 from the germline V gene are SGDLS and YYNGEE. This CDR3 contains 17 residues. The CDR3 here is CASSVDLAGGLQGTQYF. The CDR3 region has the DNA TGTGCCAGCAGCGTAGATCTAGCGGGGGGGTTACAAGGGACCCAGTACTTC.

V and J are TRBV6-5 and TRBJ1-4; D perhaps matches TRBD1 (6 bases). V was pared by 1 base and J by 2 bases, with 11 bases between. Per the germline V gene, CDR1 is MNHEY and CDR2 is SVGAGI. The CDR3 is made up of 16 amino acids. The CDR3 DNA reads as TGTGCCAGCAGTTACTTGGGGGGGCCTACTAATGAAAAACTGTTTTTT. This encodes CASSYLGGPTNEKLFF.

The rearrangement joins TRBV5-1 to TRBJ2-7, with TRBD1 matching 9 bases. Germline V gives CDR1 SGHRS, CDR2 YFSETQ. The CDR3 runs to 14 residues. Losses at the gene ends were 4 bases for V and 2 bases for J; bases not matched to a gene: 4. The CDR3 DNA follows: TGCGCCAGCAGCACCCGACAGGGGGCCTACGAGCAGTACTTC. Translating gives CASSTRQGAYEQYF.

V usage is TRBV6-1 and J usage is TRBJ1-2; possible D gene TRBD1, 5 bases. The CDR3 sequence is 16 residues long. The V gene's germline CDR1 is MNHNS and CDR2 SASEGT. The V gene lost 3 bases and the J gene lost 0 bases, with 14 bases spanning the gap. The CDR3 loop reads CASSDISKGPNYGYTF. DNA for the CDR3: TGTGCCAGCAGTGATATTTCGAAGGGGCCTAACTATGGCTACACCTTC.